The 10 T cell receptor beta chains in this list originate from one sample, sequenced in a study of blood T cell repertoires in COVID-19 (dated by TCRdb to 2018 to 2021). Libraries came from the immunoSEQ multiplex PCR assay. TCRdb took this table from immuneACCESS and kept in-frame rearrangements with V and J called. Such tables lack part of the clones; where checked against another copy, unresolved V genes explain under half of the gap, and the rest is unexplained. Present in this sample are 150,000 or so clones, approximately 83% of which were seen just once. The ten most abundant clones make up about an eighth of the sample. Sequenced sample: peripheral blood. The receptors were gathered from an older woman with COVID-19, enrolled during active disease.

V is TRBV15 and J is TRBJ2-4; tentative D call: TRBD2 (5 bases). Deletions cut 9 bases from V and 8 bases from J, with 17 bases between. CDR3 size: 13 residues. In germline, CDR1 is LNHNV, CDR2 YYDKDF (reference sequence). The CDR3 DNA reads as TGTGCCACTGGCGGGTTTCTAGAGGACATTCAGTACTTC. This codes for CATGGFLEDIQYF.

The chain carries TRBV5-5 and TRBJ1-2; perhaps TRBD1 as D (6 bases). The V gene lost 6 bases and the J gene lost 1 base, with 25 bases spanning the gap. The germline V gene has CDR1 SGHKS and CDR2 YYEKEE (reference sequence). The CDR3 runs to 18 residues. This CDR3 is CASTSRGQRLKGNYGYTF. In DNA form, the CDR3 reads TGTGCCAGCACCTCGCGGGGGCAGCGCCTAAAGGGTAACTATGGCTACACCTTC.

The V call is TRBV12-3 or TRBV12-4, the J call TRBJ1-3, with no clear D. V gave up 1 base and J gave up 5 bases, with 6 bases separating them. The CDR3 has 13 amino acids. DNA for the CDR3: TGTGCCAGCAGTTTAGGAGGGAGAAACACCATATATTTT. Amino acid sequence: CASSLGGRNTIYF.

The chain employs TRBV18 and TRBJ1-6; D not certain. Trimming pared 8 bases from V and 8 bases from J, leaving 16 bases between. The CDR3 length is 14 residues. The germline CDR1 and CDR2 sequences are KGHSH and LQKENI. CDR3 nucleotides: TGTGCCAGCGCTGGTGACATTGTTGATTCACCCCTCCACTTT. Translating gives CASAGDIVDSPLHF.

This clone has just a few counts. This rearrangement joins TRBV5-6 to TRBJ1-6; no reliable D call. V lost 4 bases, J lost 6 bases, and 5 bases lay in between. This CDR3 spans 12 amino acids. Per germline, CDR1 SGHDT and CDR2 YYEEEE. The CDR3 region has the DNA TGTGCCAGCAGCCCCCTTAATTCACCCCTCCACTTT. Its protein is CASSPLNSPLHF.

The genes are TRBV5-1 and TRBJ2-2; no firm D call. CDR1 SGHRS and CDR2 YFSETQ come from the germline V gene. Trimming pared 0 bases from V and 0 bases from J, leaving 6 bases between. This CDR3 has 15 residues. CDR3 sequence: CASSLATANTGELFF. The CDR3, as DNA: TGCGCCAGCAGCTTGGCCACAGCGAACACCGGGGAGCTGTTTTTT.

This clone occurred once. The chain recombines TRBV6-5 with TRBJ1-5; 9 nucleotides match TRBD1. The CDR3 spans 14 residues. The germline CDR1 and CDR2 sequences are MNHEY and SVGAGI. Germline trimming cut 6 bases from V and 6 bases from J; bases unmatched to any gene: 6. The CDR3 DNA reads as TGTGCCAGCAGGACAGGGGGTCCCGTTCAGCCCCAGCATTTT. This codes for CASRTGGPVQPQHF.

This chain joins TRBV19 and TRBJ2-2, with 11 bases aligning to TRBD2. Germline V gives CDR1 LNHDA, CDR2 SQIVND (reference sequence). V shed 11 bases, J shed 5 bases, and the junction held 10 bases outside the gene matches. This CDR3 comprises 15 residues. This CDR3 is CAVKLAGASTGELFF. The CDR3 DNA reads TGTGCCGTAAAACTAGCGGGAGCTTCGACCGGGGAGCTGTTTTTT.

With respect to this clone: Additional DNA sequences in this sample encode the identical CDR3. This rearrangement joins TRBV19 to TRBJ1-2; 10 nucleotides align to TRBD1. CDR3 length: 13 amino acids. The V gene end was trimmed by 6 bases and the J gene end by 7 bases; junction bases not matched to a gene: 5. Per the germline V gene, CDR1 is LNHDA and CDR2 is SQIVND (reference sequence). The CDR3 nucleotides read TGTGCCAGTAGCCCTCGGGACAGGGGTGGCTACACCTTC. This sequence encodes CASSPRDRGGYTF.

This sequence joins TRBV6-6 and TRBJ2-2; TRBD2 agrees at 8 bases. Germline V gene sequence: CDR1 MNHNY, CDR2 SVGAGI (reference sequence). This CDR3 contains 13 residues. The J segment lost 7 bases and the V segment lost 9 bases, leaving 7 bases of the junction unmatched. DNA for the CDR3: TGTGCCAGTACCGGGGGGGCAGGCGGGGAGCTGTTTTTT. It specifies CASTGGAGGELFF.